This TCR beta chain was captured by sequencing in a study of shared T cell receptors in the human thymus. The CDR3 extends over 13 amino acids. Germline V lookup: CDR1 SQVTM, CDR2 ANQGSEA. The V end was cut by 3 bases, the J end by 0 bases, with 8 bases between. Profiled with immunoSEQ multiplex PCR; TCRdb holds only in-frame clones, not every one. The table has about 540,000 clones, around three quarters seen once; the top ten hold approximately 0.013%. This same sample was also part of a study on human thymus T cells. This second study notes: Congenital heart defects were the reason for the corrective surgery that the donors, healthy Finnish infants, were having. Resections that were taken during corrective heart surgery supplied the thymus tissue. What appeared biased in thymic and blood repertoires was the usage of V and J genes. Highly overlapping thymic repertoires among unrelated individuals were reported in related research.

The sample consisted of thymocytes. The sequence came from a boy younger than two with a congenital heart defect. This chain connects TRBV29-1 to TRBJ1-1; D call uncertain. The DNA of the CDR3 is TGCAGCGTTGAGAGTCCTATGAACACTGAAGCTTTCTTT. Encoded protein: CSVESPMNTEAFF.